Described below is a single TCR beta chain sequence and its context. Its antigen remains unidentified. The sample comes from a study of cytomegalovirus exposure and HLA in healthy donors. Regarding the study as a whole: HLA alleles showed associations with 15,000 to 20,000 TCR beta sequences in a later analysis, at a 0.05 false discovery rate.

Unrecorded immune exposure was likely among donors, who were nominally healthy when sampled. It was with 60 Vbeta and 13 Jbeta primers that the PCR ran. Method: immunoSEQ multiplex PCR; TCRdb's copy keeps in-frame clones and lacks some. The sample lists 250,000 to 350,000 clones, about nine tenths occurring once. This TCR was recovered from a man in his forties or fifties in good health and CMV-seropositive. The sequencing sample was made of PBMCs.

Here the CDR3 reads CASSALSSYNEQFF. The CDR3 DNA reads as TGTGCCAGCAGCGCCCTATCCTCCTACAATGAGCAGTTCTTC. The V gene is TRBV5-4, the J gene TRBJ2-1; D is undetermined. The CDR3 length is 14 residues. The V gene's germline CDR1 is SGHNT and CDR2 YYREEE (reference sequence). The V end was cut by 4 bases, the J end by 0 bases, with 8 bases between.